The rows below give T cell receptor beta chains drawn from one sample of a study of PD-1 blockade in classical Hodgkin lymphoma. Generated by immunoSEQ multiplex PCR, the TCRdb table keeps only in-frame clones and is missing some. Here the sample spans tens of thousands of clones, under 80% being singletons. The input for sequencing was peripheral blood mononuclear cells (PBMCs), taken before the fourth cycle of nivolumab. Every receptor here comes from a human donor with classical Hodgkin lymphoma. Each CDR3 is given with its conserved first and last residue. A D gene is named only where the DNA matches it firmly. Clone sizes are given selectively: once, few, many, or a class where the clone is expanded.

TRBJ2-3 | TRBV7-9 | - | TRBD1 | CASSTMSDRGSPDTQYF | TGTGCCAGCAGCACGATGTCGGACAGGGGGAGCCCAGATACGCAGTATTTT
TRBJ2-1 | TRBV7-6 | - | TRBD2 | CASSTPVAGGTNEQFF | TGTGCCAGCAGCACGCCTGTAGCGGGAGGAACCAATGAGCAGTTCTTC
TRBJ2-1 | TRBV10-1 | - | - | CASSESRGANEQFF | TGCGCCAGCAGTGAGTCCAGGGGGGCTAATGAGCAGTTCTTC
TRBJ2-2 | TRBV29-1 | - | TRBD2 | CSVTAGGLIGELFF | TGCAGCGTAACAGCGGGAGGGTTAATCGGGGAGCTGTTTTTT
TRBJ2-1 | TRBV7-6 | - | TRBD2 | CASSLHSGSHNEQFF | TGTGCCAGCAGCTTACATAGCGGGAGCCACAATGAGCAGTTCTTC
TRBJ1-2 | TRBV5-6 | - | TRBD1 | CASSLARQGENGYTF | TGTGCCAGCAGCTTGGCTCGACAGGGGGAGAATGGCTACACCTTC
TRBJ2-3 | TRBV21-1 | once | - | CASSKGDTQYF | TGTGCCAGCAGCAAAGGAGATACGCAGTATTTT
TRBJ2-1 | TRBV7-2 | - | - | CASSLGTNYNEQFF | TGTGCCAGCAGCTTAGGGACTAACTACAATGAGCAGTTCTTC
TRBJ2-5 | TRBV7-9 | - | TRBD2 | CASSFGLAGVGTQYF | TGTGCCAGCAGCTTCGGACTAGCGGGAGTGGGGACCCAGTACTTC
TRBJ2-7 | TRBV5-1 | few | - | CASSFQTASYEQYF | TGCGCCAGCAGCTTCCAAACAGCCTCCTACGAGCAGTACTTC
TRBJ1-1 | TRBV27 | - | - | CASSFWGPNTEAFF | TGTGCCAGCAGTTTTTGGGGGCCGAACACTGAAGCTTTCTTT
TRBJ2-1 | TRBV11-3 | - | - | CASSLLRAVGEQFF | TGTGCCAGCAGCTTACTCAGGGCCGTGGGTGAGCAGTTCTTC
TRBJ1-1 | TRBV11-3 | - | TRBD1 | CASSLETGRRTEAFF | TGTGCCAGCAGCTTAGAGACAGGGCGAAGAACTGAAGCTTTCTTT
TRBJ2-1 | TRBV19 | - | TRBD2 | CASTTAGTRYGNEQFF | TGTGCCAGTACCACCGCCGGGACTAGGTATGGCAATGAGCAGTTCTTC
TRBJ1-1 | TRBV6-6 | - | - | CASSLKQLTEAFF | TGTGCCAGCAGTTTAAAGCAGCTCACTGAAGCTTTCTTT
TRBJ2-1 | TRBV29-1 | - | TRBD2 | CSVAFAGGNNEQFF | TGCAGCGTCGCCTTCGCGGGAGGGAACAATGAGCAGTTCTTC
TRBJ1-1 | TRBV2 | medium-sized | TRBD1 | CASSGPHGGGLGAFF | TGTGCCAGCAGTGGTCCGCATGGAGGGGGCCTCGGAGCTTTCTTT
TRBJ2-5 | TRBV10-3 | - | TRBD2 | CAISSGIQETQYF | TGTGCCATCAGTAGCGGGATCCAAGAGACCCAGTACTTC